A selection of T cell receptor beta chains follows, all from one sample in a study of blood T cell repertoires in COVID-19. Some clones are missing from TCRdb's copy, which holds only in-frame ones; the method was immunoSEQ multiplex PCR. The data hold tens of thousands of clones, with 79% observed a single time. Input material: peripheral blood. These TCRs come from a woman aged 55-69 years with acute or convalescent COVID-19. CDR3s include the opening cysteine and the closing phenylalanine or tryptophan. A D gene is named only where the DNA matches it firmly. Not every row has a clone size; where given, it reads once, few, many or a size class.

j_call: TRBJ2-1; v_call: TRBV7-9; clone_size: NA; d_call: TRBD2; cdr3_aa: CASSPRRLAGDNEQFF; cdr3_nt: TGTGCCAGCAGCCCACGGAGACTAGCGGGGGACAATGAGCAGTTCTTC
j_call: TRBJ1-6; v_call: TRBV7-9; clone_size: few; d_call: TRBD1; cdr3_aa: CASSPTGDVGSPLHF; cdr3_nt: TGTGCCAGCAGTCCGACAGGGGACGTTGGTTCACCCCTCCACTTT
j_call: TRBJ2-3; v_call: TRBV6-5; clone_size: once; d_call: TRBD1; cdr3_aa: CASRDRTTWRDTQYF; cdr3_nt: TGTGCCAGCCGGGACAGGACAACTTGGAGGGATACGCAGTATTTT
j_call: TRBJ1-1; v_call: TRBV5-4; clone_size: NA; d_call: NA; cdr3_aa: CASSLVMNTEAFF; cdr3_nt: TGTGCCAGCAGCTTGGTAATGAACACTGAAGCTTTCTTT
j_call: TRBJ1-2; v_call: TRBV7-2; clone_size: NA; d_call: NA; cdr3_aa: CASSPPGGANYGYTF; cdr3_nt: TGTGCCAGCAGTCCTCCGGGGGGGGCTAACTATGGCTACACCTTC
j_call: TRBJ2-3; v_call: TRBV6-1; clone_size: NA; d_call: NA; cdr3_aa: CASSDLSRDTQYF; cdr3_nt: TGTGCCAGCAGTGATCTCTCCAGGGATACGCAGTATTTT
j_call: TRBJ2-7; v_call: TRBV11-2; clone_size: NA; d_call: NA; cdr3_aa: CASSLDPSSYEQYF; cdr3_nt: TGTGCCAGCAGCTTAGACCCGAGCTCCTACGAGCAGTACTTC
j_call: TRBJ1-1; v_call: TRBV11-2; clone_size: NA; d_call: NA; cdr3_aa: CASSVLDGTEAFF; cdr3_nt: TGTGCCAGCAGCGTACTTGATGGCACTGAAGCTTTCTTT
j_call: TRBJ2-3; v_call: TRBV29-1; clone_size: NA; d_call: NA; cdr3_aa: CSVEGAGAADTQYF; cdr3_nt: TGCAGCGTTGAAGGTGCAGGGGCCGCAGATACGCAGTATTTT
j_call: TRBJ1-1; v_call: TRBV4-1; clone_size: NA; d_call: TRBD1; cdr3_aa: CASSPRTIGTGDYTEAFF; cdr3_nt: TGCGCCAGCAGCCCCAGGACCATCGGGACAGGAGATTACACTGAAGCTTTCTTT
j_call: TRBJ1-2; v_call: TRBV7-2; clone_size: NA; d_call: NA; cdr3_aa: CASSLNPGHPIGYYGYTF; cdr3_nt: TGTGCCAGCAGCTTAAATCCGGGACATCCAATTGGATACTATGGCTACACCTTC
j_call: TRBJ2-7; v_call: TRBV10-3; clone_size: NA; d_call: TRBD1; cdr3_aa: CAISEEDRISYEQYF; cdr3_nt: TGTGCCATCAGTGAAGAGGACAGGATATCCTACGAGCAGTACTTT
j_call: TRBJ1-1; v_call: TRBV28; clone_size: NA; d_call: NA; cdr3_aa: CASSLKLIEAFF; cdr3_nt: TGTGCCAGCAGTTTGAAACTGATTGAAGCTTTCTTT
j_call: TRBJ2-3; v_call: TRBV12-3/TRBV12-4; clone_size: NA; d_call: TRBD2; cdr3_aa: CASEAGGHGTQYF; cdr3_nt: TGTGCCAGCGAGGCGGGGGGGCATGGTACGCAGTATTTT
j_call: TRBJ1-3; v_call: TRBV18; clone_size: NA; d_call: NA; cdr3_aa: CASSLGVGGNTIYF; cdr3_nt: TGTGCCAGCTCGCTAGGGGTTGGTGGAAACACCATATATTTT
j_call: TRBJ1-1; v_call: TRBV9; clone_size: NA; d_call: NA; cdr3_aa: CASSVGDTAEAFF; cdr3_nt: TGTGCCAGCAGCGTTGGTGACACCGCCGAAGCTTTCTTT
j_call: TRBJ1-2; v_call: TRBV7-9; clone_size: NA; d_call: TRBD1; cdr3_aa: CASSQGTGDRPF; cdr3_nt: TGTGCCAGCAGCCAAGGGACCGGGGACAGGCCATTC
j_call: TRBJ2-2; v_call: TRBV4-3; clone_size: NA; d_call: TRBD2; cdr3_aa: CASSSDGGAGTGELFF; cdr3_nt: TGCGCCAGCAGCAGCGACGGGGGGGCGGGCACCGGGGAGCTGTTTTTT
j_call: TRBJ1-2; v_call: TRBV2; clone_size: NA; d_call: TRBD1; cdr3_aa: CGQLVATPGQGDGYTF; cdr3_nt: TGTGGCCAGCTGGTTGCCACTCCGGGACAGGGGGATGGCTACACCTTC
j_call: TRBJ2-3; v_call: TRBV4-1; clone_size: NA; d_call: NA; cdr3_aa: CASGRGALLSTDTQYF; cdr3_nt: TGCGCCTCCGGCCGGGGGGCCCTTCTTAGCACAGATACGCAGTATTTT
j_call: TRBJ2-1; v_call: TRBV7-6; clone_size: NA; d_call: TRBD2; cdr3_aa: CASSHGGAYNEQFF; cdr3_nt: TGTGCCAGCAGCCACGGGGGGGCTTACAATGAGCAGTTCTTC
j_call: TRBJ2-7; v_call: TRBV29-1; clone_size: NA; d_call: NA; cdr3_aa: CSVGASSYEQYF; cdr3_nt: TGCAGCGTTGGGGCGAGCTCCTACGAGCAGTACTTC
j_call: TRBJ2-7; v_call: TRBV7-3; clone_size: NA; d_call: TRBD1; cdr3_aa: CASSSHRDRVSYEQYF; cdr3_nt: TGTGCCAGCAGCTCCCACCGGGACAGGGTCTCCTACGAGCAGTACTTC
j_call: TRBJ2-2; v_call: TRBV10-1; clone_size: NA; d_call: TRBD1; cdr3_aa: CASSPRTGANTGELFF; cdr3_nt: TGCGCCAGCAGTCCACGGACAGGGGCAAACACCGGGGAGCTGTTTTTT
j_call: TRBJ1-3; v_call: TRBV6-5; clone_size: NA; d_call: NA; cdr3_aa: CASSYSEGSGNTIYF; cdr3_nt: TGTGCCAGCAGTTACTCGGAGGGAAGTGGAAACACCATATATTTT
j_call: TRBJ2-2; v_call: TRBV6-4; clone_size: NA; d_call: TRBD2; cdr3_aa: CASSATSRLAGELFF; cdr3_nt: TGTGCCAGCAGTGCGACTAGCCGGTTGGCCGGGGAGCTGTTTTTT
j_call: TRBJ2-1; v_call: TRBV2; clone_size: NA; d_call: TRBD2; cdr3_aa: CASSSTGGGTHNEQFF; cdr3_nt: TGTGCCAGCAGTTCGACGGGCGGGGGGACTCACAATGAGCAGTTCTTC
j_call: TRBJ1-6; v_call: TRBV6-1; clone_size: NA; d_call: NA; cdr3_aa: CASSETQGQSPLHF; cdr3_nt: TGTGCCAGCAGTGAAACCCAGGGGCAGTCACCCCTCCACTTT
j_call: TRBJ1-6; v_call: TRBV28; clone_size: NA; d_call: NA; cdr3_aa: CASRVGGHTNSPLHF; cdr3_nt: TGTGCCAGCAGAGTGGGGGGGCATACCAATTCACCCCTCCACTTT
j_call: TRBJ2-3; v_call: TRBV14; clone_size: NA; d_call: NA; cdr3_aa: CASSQEAKGFTDTQYF; cdr3_nt: TGTGCCAGCAGCCAAGAGGCAAAGGGGTTCACAGATACGCAGTATTTT
j_call: TRBJ1-1; v_call: TRBV19; clone_size: NA; d_call: TRBD1; cdr3_aa: CASASLRGRRNTEAFF; cdr3_nt: TGTGCCAGCGCTTCCCTCAGGGGGCGCAGGAACACTGAAGCTTTCTTT
j_call: TRBJ2-7; v_call: TRBV3-1/TRBV3-2; clone_size: few; d_call: TRBD1; cdr3_aa: CASSLSGTGLLRQYF; cdr3_nt: TGTGCCAGCAGCCTTTCCGGGACAGGGCTCCTGCGGCAGTACTTC
j_call: TRBJ1-1; v_call: TRBV5-1; clone_size: NA; d_call: NA; cdr3_aa: CASSPPGGARSTEAFF; cdr3_nt: TGCGCCAGCAGCCCCCCCGGGGGGGCTCGGAGCACTGAAGCTTTCTTT
j_call: TRBJ2-7; v_call: TRBV9; clone_size: few; d_call: NA; cdr3_aa: CASSATTGYEQYF; cdr3_nt: TGTGCCAGCAGCGCGACGACGGGGTACGAGCAGTACTTC
j_call: TRBJ1-1; v_call: TRBV15; clone_size: NA; d_call: NA; cdr3_aa: CATSRERATEAFF; cdr3_nt: TGTGCCACCAGCAGAGAGAGGGCCACTGAAGCTTTCTTT
j_call: TRBJ2-3; v_call: TRBV6-5; clone_size: NA; d_call: NA; cdr3_aa: CATIGAPYPTDTQYF; cdr3_nt: TGTGCCACTATTGGGGCACCATACCCCACAGATACGCAGTATTTT
j_call: TRBJ1-3; v_call: TRBV28; clone_size: NA; d_call: TRBD1; cdr3_aa: CASSTGGQGRNTIYF; cdr3_nt: TGTGCCAGCAGCACGGGGGGACAGGGCCGAAACACCATATATTTT
j_call: TRBJ2-7; v_call: TRBV6-6; clone_size: few; d_call: NA; cdr3_aa: CASQKQGDEQYF; cdr3_nt: TGTGCCAGCCAAAAACAGGGAGACGAGCAGTACTTC
j_call: TRBJ2-2; v_call: TRBV4-3; clone_size: NA; d_call: NA; cdr3_aa: CASSQYQGTGELFF; cdr3_nt: TGCGCCAGCAGCCAATATCAGGGTACCGGGGAGCTGTTTTTT
j_call: TRBJ1-2; v_call: TRBV7-3; clone_size: NA; d_call: TRBD1; cdr3_aa: CASSYNRGEGYTF; cdr3_nt: TGTGCCAGCAGTTATAACAGGGGAGAAGGCTACACCTTC
j_call: TRBJ2-2; v_call: TRBV6-1; clone_size: medium-sized; d_call: NA; cdr3_aa: CASSEFSAYTGELFF; cdr3_nt: TGTGCCAGCAGTGAATTCTCCGCGTACACCGGGGAGCTGTTTTTT
j_call: TRBJ2-3; v_call: TRBV9; clone_size: NA; d_call: TRBD1; cdr3_aa: CASSARQGGTDTQYF; cdr3_nt: TGTGCCAGCAGTGCCAGACAGGGAGGCACAGATACGCAGTATTTT
j_call: TRBJ1-5; v_call: TRBV6-6; clone_size: NA; d_call: TRBD1; cdr3_aa: CASSPTQGKSNQPQHF; cdr3_nt: TGTGCCAGCAGTCCCACACAGGGGAAGAGCAATCAGCCCCAGCATTTT
j_call: TRBJ1-5; v_call: TRBV19; clone_size: NA; d_call: TRBD1; cdr3_aa: CASRPTGGRQPQHF; cdr3_nt: TGTGCCAGTAGGCCTACAGGGGGCAGACAGCCCCAGCATTTT
j_call: TRBJ2-2; v_call: TRBV15; clone_size: NA; d_call: NA; cdr3_aa: CATSRDPGPPPGELFF; cdr3_nt: TGTGCCACCAGCAGAGATCCAGGGCCCCCTCCCGGGGAGCTGTTTTTT
j_call: TRBJ1-3; v_call: TRBV25-1; clone_size: NA; d_call: TRBD1; cdr3_aa: CASSPPGGGRGNTIYF; cdr3_nt: TGTGCCAGCAGTCCCCCCGGAGGGGGCCGAGGAAACACCATATATTTT
j_call: TRBJ1-5; v_call: TRBV4-1; clone_size: few; d_call: TRBD1; cdr3_aa: CASSPGQGGDGNQPQHF; cdr3_nt: TGCGCCAGCAGCCCCGGACAGGGCGGGGACGGCAATCAGCCCCAGCATTTT
j_call: TRBJ1-5; v_call: TRBV19; clone_size: NA; d_call: NA; cdr3_aa: CASRAQGGGQPQHF; cdr3_nt: TGTGCCAGTAGGGCGCAGGGTGGTGGTCAGCCCCAGCATTTT
j_call: TRBJ2-5; v_call: TRBV4-2; clone_size: NA; d_call: NA; cdr3_aa: CASSHEGGFGKTQYF; cdr3_nt: TGTGCCAGCAGCCATGAGGGGGGGTTCGGAAAGACCCAGTACTTC
j_call: TRBJ2-5; v_call: TRBV12-5; clone_size: NA; d_call: TRBD2; cdr3_aa: CASGLGSRGGQETQYF; cdr3_nt: TGTGCTAGTGGTTTGGGGTCGCGGGGGGGACAAGAGACCCAGTACTTC
j_call: TRBJ2-3; v_call: TRBV6-2/TRBV6-3; clone_size: NA; d_call: NA; cdr3_aa: CASSYSISYTQYF; cdr3_nt: TGTGCCAGCAGTTACTCGATTAGTTATACGCAGTATTTT
j_call: TRBJ1-3; v_call: TRBV28; clone_size: NA; d_call: TRBD1; cdr3_aa: CASRRTGAGNTIYF; cdr3_nt: TGTGCCAGCAGGCGGACAGGGGCTGGAAACACCATATATTTT
j_call: TRBJ1-2; v_call: TRBV14; clone_size: NA; d_call: TRBD1; cdr3_aa: CASSQVTGGYGYTF; cdr3_nt: TGTGCCAGCAGCCAAGTAACAGGGGGCTATGGCTACACCTTC
j_call: TRBJ2-1; v_call: TRBV10-3; clone_size: NA; d_call: TRBD2; cdr3_aa: CAISAGGVPTDEQFF; cdr3_nt: TGTGCCATCAGTGCCGGGGGGGTACCTACCGATGAGCAGTTCTTC
j_call: TRBJ1-5; v_call: TRBV12-3/TRBV12-4; clone_size: NA; d_call: NA; cdr3_aa: CASSPRQYQPQHF; cdr3_nt: TGTGCCAGCAGTCCTAGACAGTATCAGCCCCAGCATTTT